Given below is one T cell receptor beta chain in context. Only a few counts were recorded for this clone. The clone's antigen remains unknown. Base qualities are not recorded, but no much larger clone differs from it by a single base. The record originates from a study of blood T cell repertoires in COVID-19 (dated by TCRdb to about 2020). Notes on the research overall: Collaborator samples came from the United States, Italy and Spain and covered acute and convalescent phases of COVID-19. The prospective study material was composed of cDNA or gDNA derived from T cells, B-cell-depleted T cells, or PBMCs. Deeply sampled blood TCRbeta repertoires from subjects exposed to, actively infected with, or recovered from COVID-19 were included in the dataset. A freely available public database, intended as a resource for researchers studying the immune response to SARS-CoV-2, is where the repertoires were released. Samples came from the ongoing ImmuneRACE study (first 160 participants) plus 1,254 subjects from 6 global collaborators. The sample metadata nearly always contained a de-identified subject ID, COVID-19 status, age in years and sex. Where available, HLA class I and class II types were taken from metadata supplied by the sample provider and were not determined by assay-based typing. What the study reported, not specific to this receptor: The amount of clinical and demographic metadata varied by source and participant and was provided uncurated.

The immunoSEQ Assay, a bias-controlled multiplex PCR, was used to amplify TCRbeta CDR3 regions from genomic DNA. In the authors' own workflow: Nucleated cell counts per sample were estimated from amplification of reference gene primers within the assay. To quantify the absolute abundance of each unique TCRbeta CDR3 rearrangement, sequence reads were collapsed and filtered. Productive Simpson clonality was computed per sample as the square root of Simpson's diversity index over productive rearrangements. In TCRdb, the immuneACCESS table is reduced to in-frame sequences with V and J assigned. These tables do not hold every clone; where another copy was compared, an unresolved V gene accounts for under half, and the others remain unexplained. That table furnishes V, J and clone size, whereas the DNA furnished D and trimming. The sample table contains around 50,000 clones; only one count was recorded for around 80% of them. The leading ten clones occupy roughly 5.8% of the sample.

Trimming takes 2 bases from V and 8 bases from J, and the germline ends sit 12 bases apart. The CDR3 goes from the cysteine to the phenylalanine over 14 residues. Only CDR3 DNA remains: 42 bases, in frame from the first base. CDR1 and CDR2, looked up from the germline V gene, are SNHLY and FYNNEI. Enrolling through a virtual design, the prospective study's participants ranged in age from roughly 18 to 90 years and lived across 20 to 30 United States geographic areas. Cohort assignment in the prospective study relied on participant-reported clinical history from a screening survey and a study questionnaire. Mobile phlebotomists in the prospective study collected whole blood, serum and a nasopharyngeal or oropharyngeal swab from every participant. Participants in the prospective study had the option to provide additional blood draws and questionnaires over a roughly two-month period. Before DNA extraction, prospective study blood samples were shipped either frozen or at room temperature.

This clonotype originated in a woman aged 45-60 years with acute COVID-19. Sequencing was carried out using PBMCs or T cells enriched from blood (not recorded which). Recombination linked TRBV2 to TRBJ1-4, with TRBD1 tentatively as D gene (5 bases match). The DNA reads as follows: TGTGCCAGCAGTGAAACGGGGGGGAGGGAAAAACTGTTTTTT. This translates into CASSETGGREKLFF.